Listed below are T cell receptor beta chains from one sample, sequenced in a study of immune cell composition in non-small cell lung cancer. TCRdb's table, derived via immunoSEQ multiplex PCR, lists solely in-frame clones and lacks some. The data contain about 1,900 clones, roughly 80% of them singletons. Sequencing was performed on lung tumor tissue. The receptors originated from a human donor with non-small cell lung cancer. Both conserved end residues are part of each CDR3. Each record gives: V gene, clone size, D gene, J gene, CDR3 protein, CDR3 DNA. The D gene is left open where the match is weak. The size entry is marked missing in some rows and otherwise reads once, few, many or a size class.

V gene: TRBV19; clone size: once; D gene: TRBD1; J gene: TRBJ1-1; CDR3 protein: CASSKTGTAYTEAFF; CDR3 DNA: TGTGCCAGTAGTAAAACCGGGACAGCATACACTGAAGCTTTCTTT
V gene: TRBV7-6; clone size: NA; D gene: TRBD1; J gene: TRBJ2-2; CDR3 protein: CASSLAAGQGAGELFF; CDR3 DNA: TGTGCCAGCAGCTTAGCCGCGGGACAGGGGGCCGGGGAGCTGTTTTTT
V gene: TRBV6-4; clone size: NA; D gene: TRBD2; J gene: TRBJ2-1; CDR3 protein: CASSDAVAGSNEQFF; CDR3 DNA: TGTGCCAGCAGCGACGCGGTAGCGGGAAGCAATGAGCAGTTCTTC
V gene: TRBV5-4; clone size: NA; D gene: NA; J gene: TRBJ2-1; CDR3 protein: CASSPTTDSYNEQFF; CDR3 DNA: TGTGCCAGCAGCCCGACTACAGACTCCTACAATGAGCAGTTCTTC
V gene: TRBV7-6; clone size: few; D gene: TRBD1; J gene: TRBJ2-7; CDR3 protein: CASSRDDRGYEQYF; CDR3 DNA: TGTGCCAGCAGCCGGGACGACAGGGGCTACGAGCAGTACTTC
V gene: TRBV27; clone size: NA; D gene: TRBD1; J gene: TRBJ2-6; CDR3 protein: CATHRDRESPGANVLTF; CDR3 DNA: TGTGCCACCCACCGGGACAGGGAGTCGCCTGGGGCCAACGTCCTGACTTTC
V gene: TRBV6-5; clone size: NA; D gene: NA; J gene: TRBJ1-1; CDR3 protein: CASSRHGGAEAFF; CDR3 DNA: TGTGCCAGCAGTCGCCACGGGGGTGCTGAAGCTTTCTTT
V gene: TRBV9; clone size: NA; D gene: NA; J gene: TRBJ2-1; CDR3 protein: CASSVDTGPYNEQFF; CDR3 DNA: TGTGCCAGCAGCGTAGATACAGGGCCCTACAATGAGCAGTTCTTC
V gene: TRBV28; clone size: NA; D gene: NA; J gene: TRBJ1-1; CDR3 protein: CASSLREMNTEAFF; CDR3 DNA: TGTGCCAGCAGTTTACGAGAAATGAACACTGAAGCTTTCTTT
V gene: TRBV5-1; clone size: NA; D gene: NA; J gene: TRBJ2-7; CDR3 protein: CASRGYGGYEQYF; CDR3 DNA: TGCGCCAGCCGCGGGTACGGCGGCTACGAGCAGTACTTC
V gene: TRBV5-1; clone size: NA; D gene: NA; J gene: TRBJ2-1; CDR3 protein: CASSLTGRWNEQFF; CDR3 DNA: TGCGCCAGCAGCTTGACGGGGAGGTGGAATGAGCAGTTCTTC
V gene: TRBV9; clone size: few; D gene: TRBD2; J gene: TRBJ2-7; CDR3 protein: CASSFTAGGEQYF; CDR3 DNA: TGTGCCAGCAGCTTCACGGCGGGGGGAGAGCAGTACTTC
V gene: TRBV19; clone size: NA; D gene: TRBD1; J gene: TRBJ1-1; CDR3 protein: CASSITGANTEAFF; CDR3 DNA: TGTGCCAGTAGTATAACAGGGGCGAACACTGAAGCTTTCTTT
V gene: TRBV2; clone size: NA; D gene: NA; J gene: TRBJ2-7; CDR3 protein: CASSEQGGVSYEQYF; CDR3 DNA: TGTGCCAGCAGCGAACAGGGTGGGGTCTCCTACGAGCAGTACTTC
V gene: TRBV7-2; clone size: NA; D gene: TRBD2; J gene: TRBJ2-1; CDR3 protein: CASSLVVGLAAYNEQFF; CDR3 DNA: TGTGCCAGCAGCTTAGTCGTGGGACTAGCGGCGTACAATGAGCAGTTCTTC
V gene: TRBV29-1; clone size: NA; D gene: TRBD1; J gene: TRBJ2-7; CDR3 protein: CSVGAGNRGYEQYF; CDR3 DNA: TGCAGCGTTGGGGCCGGGAACAGGGGCTACGAGCAGTACTTC
V gene: TRBV21-1; clone size: NA; D gene: NA; J gene: TRBJ1-2; CDR3 protein: CASSKGGQGGNYGYTF; CDR3 DNA: TGTGCCAGCAGCAAGGGGGGACAGGGGGGGAACTATGGCTACACCTTC
V gene: TRBV18; clone size: NA; D gene: NA; J gene: TRBJ2-7; CDR3 protein: CASSPNPGSYEQYF; CDR3 DNA: TGTGCCAGCTCGCCTAACCCGGGGTCTTACGAGCAGTACTTC